Listed here are 15 T cell receptor beta chains from one sample, sequenced in a study of metastatic and nonmetastatic thyroid tumors (dated by TCRdb to the early 2020s). No treatment had been received by any patient before thyroid surgery. Receptors were amplified or captured by PCR. Sequencing used an Illumina HiSeq 4000. The raw public data were reprocessed by TCRdb itself: fastp quality trimming at Q25, MiXCR clonotype calling, in-frame beta chains only. Here the sample has about 93,000 clones; roughly 13% occur a single time. Of the sample, 11% falls within the top ten clones. Sample: blood. These receptors were obtained from a female donor with papillary thyroid cancer or a benign thyroid nodule (not recorded which). Some clones in this sample may be carry-over from other donors' samples.

In this sample, this clone turned up many times. Other nucleotide sequences in the sample specify the same CDR3. The chain uses TRBV4-3 and TRBJ2-1, with D uncertain. This CDR3 spans 13 amino acids. CDR1 and CDR2 (germline): LGHNA, YSLEER. Trimming shortened V by 0 bases and J by 7 bases, and 7 bases separated the two germline ends. DNA for the CDR3: TGCGCCAGCAGCCAAGATTCTGGGAATGAGCAGTTCTTC. The encoded protein is CASSQDSGNEQFF.

This clone was counted between two and nine times. The chain carries TRBV7-9 and TRBJ2-7, with D hard to call. Per germline, CDR1 SEHNR and CDR2 FQNEAQ (reference sequence). This CDR3 region has 11 residues. Trimming removed 3 bases from V and 6 bases from J, with 6 bases in between. CDR3 in amino acids: CASSLFGEQYF. CDR3 in DNA: TGTGCCAGCAGCTTGTTCGGCGAGCAGTACTTC.

Of note for this clone: This clone may be a read error of a much larger clone one base away. V usage is TRBV27 and J usage is TRBJ2-1, with D perhaps matching TRBD2 (7 bases). Germline V gene lookup returns CDR1 MNHEY and CDR2 SMNVEV (reference sequence). Trimming removed 7 bases from V and 8 bases from J, with 18 bases in between. The length of the CDR3 is 14 residues. The CDR3 DNA reads as TGTGCCAGCAACCTGGGAGGGGGGGCTGATGAGCAGTTCTTC. Its translation: CASNLGGGADEQFF.

This clone was picked up many times. Within the sample, other DNA sequences also encode this same CDR3. The rearrangement joins TRBV6-1 to TRBJ1-1; a weak D match, TRBD1 (6 bases). V shed 5 bases and J shed 1 base, with 14 bases lying between them. CDR3 length: 15 residues. From germline, CDR1 is MNHNS and CDR2 SASEGT. The CDR3 DNA reads TGTGCCAGCAGTCGGGGGGGGCCATGGAACACTGAAGCTTTCTTT. This codes for CASSRGGPWNTEAFF.

This clone was picked up many times. The genes are TRBV2 and TRBJ2-7; 7 bases are shared with TRBD2. The CDR3 is 13 residues long. After removal of 4 bases from V and 0 bases from J, the junction contained 0 bases not matched to a gene. Germline values: CDR1 SNHLY, CDR2 FYNNEI. CDR3 DNA: TGTGCCAGCAGTGGGGACTACTCCTACGAGCAGTACTTC. Amino acid sequence: CASSGDYSYEQYF.

This clone was observed at least ten times. This rearrangement joins TRBV10-1 to TRBJ1-1; D ambiguous. Per germline, CDR1 WNHNN and CDR2 SYGVQD (reference sequence). This CDR3 region has 12 residues. The CDR3, as DNA: TGCGGCTTTAATCAGGTGAACACTGAAGCTTTCTTT. Translating it yields CGFNQVNTEAFF.

This chain's CDR3 is CASSRQGAVEQYF. The CDR3 nucleotides are TGTGCCAGCAGCCGACAGGGGGCAGTCGAGCAGTACTTC. V gene TRBV11-2 combines with J gene TRBJ2-7; the match to TRBD1 covers 10 bases. J lost 6 bases, V lost 5 bases, and 4 bases had no gene match. The CDR3 loop spans 13 amino acids. Looked up from germline, CDR1 is SGHAT and CDR2 is FQNNGV.

This clone has ten or more counts. V and J are TRBV28 and TRBJ1-1, with D possibly matching TRBD1 (6 bases). Germline-derived CDR1 and CDR2 are MDHEN and SYDVKM. The CDR3 covers 15 residues. V lost 8 bases and J lost 1, with 17 bases in between. CDR3 loop: CASEPLDSENTEAFF. CDR3 DNA: TGTGCCAGCGAGCCTTTGGACAGTGAGAACACTGAAGCTTTCTTT.

This clone has ten or more counts. The genes are TRBV20-1 and TRBJ2-4; 8 bases align to TRBD2. V lost 6 bases and J lost 8; bases outside the gene matches: 15. The CDR3 is made up of 15 amino acids. Per germline, CDR1 DFQATT and CDR2 SNEGSKA (reference sequence). The CDR3 DNA is TGCAGTGCGTATCGGGGACTAGGGGTGGACGACATTCAGTACTTC. This sequence encodes CSAYRGLGVDDIQYF.

In this sample, this clone turned up many times. The chain carries TRBV28 and TRBJ2-2, with D uncertain. The CDR3 covers 14 residues. V was clipped by 8 bases and J by 4 bases, with 14 bases between them. Germline assignment: CDR1 MDHEN and CDR2 SYDVKM. The CDR3 DNA reads TGTGCCAGCGGTCAATGGGTTTCCACCGGGGAGCTGTTTTTT. Translating it yields CASGQWVSTGELFF.

This clone showed up many times. This chain links TRBV6-1 with TRBJ2-1; 10 bases map to TRBD1. The CDR3 totals 13 residues. V lost 6 bases, J lost 6 bases, and 2 bases stayed unmatched. CDR1 MNHNS and CDR2 SASEGT come from the germline V gene. This CDR3 reads CASRRTGGNEQFF. In DNA form, the CDR3 reads TGTGCCAGCAGAAGGACAGGGGGCAATGAGCAGTTCTTC.

This clone has only one observation. A read error may account for a junction end that differs from germline. The chain combines TRBV12-3 or TRBV12-4 with TRBJ2-7; D is perhaps TRBD1 (6 bases). This CDR3 region has 13 residues. The CDR3 DNA reads TGTGCCTGCAGAAGGACAGTGCTCTACGAGCAGTACTTC. Translation: CACRRTVLYEQYF.

The sample holds many counts of this clone. The chain employs TRBV20-1 and TRBJ1-1, with TRBD1 matching 9 bases. V was pared by 5 bases and J by 5 bases, with 12 bases of the junction left unmatched. The CDR3 has 15 amino acids. Per germline, CDR1 DFQATT and CDR2 SNEGSKA (reference sequence). CDR3 sequence reads: CSAPRGTGRGTEAFF. CDR3 nucleotides: TGCAGTGCTCCTCGGGGGACAGGGAGGGGGACTGAAGCTTTCTTT.

This clone was seen many times. The V and J genes are TRBV30 and TRBJ2-1; D might be TRBD2 (5 bases). The germline CDR1 and CDR2 sequences are GTSNPN and SVGIG (reference sequence). Trimming took 7 bases from V and 4 from J, leaving 20 bases between them. This CDR3 contains 15 residues. CDR3 residues: CALRLASGNYNEQFF. The DNA for the CDR3 is TGTGCCTTGAGGTTGGCCAGCGGCAATTACAATGAGCAGTTCTTC.

In its sample, this clone was seen a few times. The V and J genes are TRBV6-1 and TRBJ1-2; D call uncertain. V lost 5 bases and J 7 bases, leaving 17 bases between the germline ends. The V gene's germline CDR1 is MNHNS and CDR2 SASEGT. The CDR3 extends over 14 amino acids. CDR3 DNA sequence: TGTGCCAGCAGTCCTTCAGGCCAACTTCGTGGCTACACCTTC. Its translation is CASSPSGQLRGYTF.